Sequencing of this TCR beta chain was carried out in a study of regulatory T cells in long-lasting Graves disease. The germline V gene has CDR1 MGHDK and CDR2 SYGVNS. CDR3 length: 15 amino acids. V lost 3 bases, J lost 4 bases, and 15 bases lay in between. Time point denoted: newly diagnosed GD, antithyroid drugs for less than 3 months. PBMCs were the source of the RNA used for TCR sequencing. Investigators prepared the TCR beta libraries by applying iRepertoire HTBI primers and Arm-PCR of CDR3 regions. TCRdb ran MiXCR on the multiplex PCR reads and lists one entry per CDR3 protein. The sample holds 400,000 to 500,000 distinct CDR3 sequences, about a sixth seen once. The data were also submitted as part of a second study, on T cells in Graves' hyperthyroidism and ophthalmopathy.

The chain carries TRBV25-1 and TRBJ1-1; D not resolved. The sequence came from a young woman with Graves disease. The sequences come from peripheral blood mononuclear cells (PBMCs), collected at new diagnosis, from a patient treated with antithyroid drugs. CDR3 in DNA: TGTGCCAGCAGTGATTCTAAATGGGCGGGCACTGAAGCTTTCTTT. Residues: CASSDSKWAGTEAFF.